This TCR beta chain was found in a study of vaccination and CD4 T cells after COVID-19. On the study more broadly: Convalescents were six males and four females, two of them Hispanic.

The treatment: approximately 11-day PBMC culture with coronavirus spike peptide pools or control peptides (ViraFEST assay). Peptide pool stimulation in ViraFEST expanded antigen-specific T cells, whose TCRs were then sequenced. CDR1 SGHTA and CDR2 FQGNSA come from the germline V gene. Trimming removed 1 base from V and 5 bases from J, with 14 bases in between. This CDR3 is built from 15 residues. Researchers used the Oncomine TCR Beta short-read assay to sequence DNA from cultured CD4+ T cells. TCRdb reprocessed the PCR reads with MiXCR, giving one entry per CDR3 protein. The table records 20,000 to 25,000 distinct CDR3 sequences, 45% to 50% of them present only once. A note on this clonotype: The antigen is not known.

Material: CD4+ T cells from blood, cultured in vitro. The clonotype comes from a human donor who had recovered from COVID-19. V is TRBV7-2 and J is TRBJ1-2; D is unresolved. The CDR3, as DNA: TGTGCCAGCAGCTTAGGGGCAGCGGGAGTTTATGGCTACACCTTC. Translated: CASSLGAAGVYGYTF.